The T cell receptor (beta chain) under discussion was sequenced for a study of T cell repertoires in ileal Crohn's disease. The repertoire was sequenced with immunoSEQ multiplex PCR; TCRdb's copy has only in-frame clones and lacks some. Of some 15,000 clones detected, under 95% appear once; the ten largest clones hold nearly 3.5%. V lost 1 base, J lost 1 base, and 5 bases stayed unmatched. The germline gives CDR1 LGHNA, CDR2 YNFKEQ. The CDR3 consists of 16 residues. The sequencing sample was made of ileal tissue. The sequence derives from an adult with Crohn's disease. V is TRBV4-2 and J is TRBJ1-1; 8 nucleotides agree with TRBD1. Here the CDR3 DNA reads TGTGCCAGCAGCCAAGTTGCAGGGGGCAGGAACACTGAAGCTTTCTTT. As protein: CASSQVAGGRNTEAFF.